The clone carrying this T cell receptor beta chain was observed many times. Its target is not known. The data were obtained in a study of T cells in Graves' hyperthyroidism and ophthalmopathy. The V and J ends lost 6 bases and 0 bases respectively, with 9 bases between them. The CDR3 covers 15 residues. Germline loops: CDR1 SNHLY, CDR2 FYNNEI. It was considered stable Graves' hyperthyroidism when ophthalmopathy did not progress within 18 months. Clinical symptoms, serum thyroxine, TRAb, thyroid ultrasound and orbital computed tomography informed diagnoses. Amplification of TCR beta CDR3 regions used RNA as the template. When the TCR CDR3 underwent first-round RT-PCR, the HTBI primer set was used. One entry per CDR3 protein, called by TCRdb with MiXCR from the multiplex PCR reads. The sample has about 550,000 distinct CDR3 sequences; 20% are singletons. Study-level points and caveats: The model forecast ophthalmopathy, anticipating it by a median around 6.5 months before onset. Researchers found most expanded thyroid clonotypes above 0.001 in blood as well.

The origin of this receptor is a man younger than 30 with Graves' hyperthyroidism. The chain employs TRBV2 and TRBJ2-6; no clear D. What was sequenced was blood. This CDR3 reads CASRDRASGANVLTF. The CDR3 nucleotides are TGTGCCAGCAGGGATCGTGCCTCTGGGGCCAACGTCCTGACTTTC.